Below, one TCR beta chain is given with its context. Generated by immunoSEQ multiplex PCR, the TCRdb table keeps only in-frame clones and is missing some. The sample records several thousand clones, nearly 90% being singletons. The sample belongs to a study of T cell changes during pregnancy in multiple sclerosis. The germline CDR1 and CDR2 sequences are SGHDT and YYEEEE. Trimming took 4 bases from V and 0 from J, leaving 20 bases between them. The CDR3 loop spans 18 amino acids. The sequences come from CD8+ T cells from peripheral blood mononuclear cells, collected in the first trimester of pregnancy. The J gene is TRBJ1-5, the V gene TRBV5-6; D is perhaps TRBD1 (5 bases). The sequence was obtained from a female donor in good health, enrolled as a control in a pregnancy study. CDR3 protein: CASSLGSPGRDSNQPQHF. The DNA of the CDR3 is TGTGCCAGCAGCCTAGGGTCCCCCGGCAGGGATAGCAATCAGCCCCAGCATTTT.